These 3 T cell receptor beta chains originate from one sample sequenced in a study of T cells in tuberculosis. Assay: immunoSEQ multiplex PCR; the TCRdb copy retains only in-frame clones and omits some. The sample yields 88,000 or so clones, under 95% seen once. Sorting used thawed, overnight-rested PBMC stained with anti-CD3, a viability dye and GMM-loaded CD1B tetramer. C32 glucose monomycolate from Rhodococcus equi was loaded onto the CD1B tetramers. The specimen was CD1b-GMM tetramer-negative cells sorted from PBMCs. Receptor source: an adult woman with latent tuberculosis.

The chain uses TRBV5-1 and TRBJ1-2, with D perhaps matching TRBD1 (6 bases). The CDR3 has 13 residues. Germline V gene data show CDR1 as SGHRS and CDR2 as YFSETQ. V was pared by 4 bases and J by 8 bases, with 15 bases between. CDR3: CASSTAGEWGYTF. In nucleotides, the CDR3 is TGCGCCAGCAGCACTGCAGGGGAGTGGGGCTACACCTTC.

This sequence joins TRBV5-1 and TRBJ2-3, with 10 bases identical to TRBD2. The germline gives CDR1 SGHRS, CDR2 YFSETQ. Trimming cost V 6 bases and J 2 bases; bases outside gene matches: 6. This CDR3 is built from 15 residues. The CDR3 region is CASKTTSGYTDTQYF. The CDR3 nucleotides are TGCGCCAGCAAGACGACTAGCGGGTACACAGATACGCAGTATTTT.

The CDR3 DNA sequence: TGTGCCAGCAGCGCCTCCAGCGGGGAGCTGTTTTTT. Protein product: CASSASSGELFF. The rearrangement links TRBV9 to TRBJ2-2; D unclear. From germline, CDR1 is SGDLS and CDR2 YYNGEE. The CDR3 consists of 12 residues. Trimming shortened V by 3 bases and J by 7 bases, and 7 bases separated the two germline ends.